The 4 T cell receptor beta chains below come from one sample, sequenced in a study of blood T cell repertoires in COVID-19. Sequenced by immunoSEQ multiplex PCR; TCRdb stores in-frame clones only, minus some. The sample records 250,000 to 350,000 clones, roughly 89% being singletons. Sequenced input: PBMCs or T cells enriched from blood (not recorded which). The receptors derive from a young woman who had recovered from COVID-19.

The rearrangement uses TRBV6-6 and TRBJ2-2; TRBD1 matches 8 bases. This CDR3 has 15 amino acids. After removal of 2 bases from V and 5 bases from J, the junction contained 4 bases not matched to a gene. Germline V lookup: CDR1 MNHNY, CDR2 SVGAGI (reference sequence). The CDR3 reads CASSYVQGATGELFF. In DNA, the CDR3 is TGTGCCAGCAGTTACGTGCAGGGGGCGACCGGGGAGCTGTTTTTT.

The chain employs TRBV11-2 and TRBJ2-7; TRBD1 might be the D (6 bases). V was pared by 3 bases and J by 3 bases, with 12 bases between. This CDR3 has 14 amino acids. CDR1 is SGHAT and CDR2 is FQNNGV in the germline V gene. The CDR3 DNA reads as TGTGCCAGCAGCTTTGAGGTGACAGGCTACGAGCAGTACTTC. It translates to CASSFEVTGYEQYF.

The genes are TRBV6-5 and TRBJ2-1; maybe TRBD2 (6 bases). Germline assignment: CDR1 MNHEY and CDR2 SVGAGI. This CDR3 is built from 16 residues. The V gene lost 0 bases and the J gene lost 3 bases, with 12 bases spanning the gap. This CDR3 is CASSYSKRGGYNEQFF. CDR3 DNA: TGTGCCAGCAGTTACTCGAAGAGGGGAGGCTACAATGAGCAGTTCTTC.

CDR3 coding DNA: TGTGCCAGCAGCCAATTAGGGGACACGGTCTCCGAAAAACTGTTTTTT. Its translation: CASSQLGDTVSEKLFF. The rearrangement links TRBV14 to TRBJ1-4, with D possibly matching TRBD1 (6 bases). CDR1 and CDR2 (germline): SGHDN, FVKESK. The CDR3 covers 16 residues. V was shortened by 2 bases and J by 8 bases, with 18 bases between the two germline ends.